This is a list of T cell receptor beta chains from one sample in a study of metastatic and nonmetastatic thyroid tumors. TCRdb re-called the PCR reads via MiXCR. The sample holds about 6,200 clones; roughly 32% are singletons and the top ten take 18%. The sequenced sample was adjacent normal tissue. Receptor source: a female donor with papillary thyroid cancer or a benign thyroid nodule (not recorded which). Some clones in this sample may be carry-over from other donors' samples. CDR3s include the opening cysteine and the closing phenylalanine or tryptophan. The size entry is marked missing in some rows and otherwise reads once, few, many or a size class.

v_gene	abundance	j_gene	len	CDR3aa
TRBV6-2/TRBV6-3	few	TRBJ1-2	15	CASSYRWGTLYGYTF
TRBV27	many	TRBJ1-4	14	CASSSGRGDEKLFF
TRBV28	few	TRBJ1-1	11	CASSTWTEAFF
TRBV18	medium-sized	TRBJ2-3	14	CASSPPGGADTQYF
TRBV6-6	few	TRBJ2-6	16	CASSTRGGSGANVLTF
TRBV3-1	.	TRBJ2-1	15	CASSRLAGVGDEQFF
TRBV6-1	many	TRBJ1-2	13	CASSPGANYGYTF
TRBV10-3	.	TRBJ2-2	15	CAISEPSSGTGELFF
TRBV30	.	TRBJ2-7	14	CAWREGQGPYEQYF
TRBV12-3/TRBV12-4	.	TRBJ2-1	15	CVSSFGQGGVNEQFF
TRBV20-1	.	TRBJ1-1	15	CSGKSDRGMNTEAFF
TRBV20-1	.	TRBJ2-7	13	CSARDRGRNEQYF
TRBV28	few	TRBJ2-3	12	CASKSGEDTQYF
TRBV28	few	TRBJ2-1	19	CASINHLYSRDGDTNEQFF
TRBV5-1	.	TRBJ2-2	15	CASSLSASNTGELFF
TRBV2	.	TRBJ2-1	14	CASTLSAGLNEQFF
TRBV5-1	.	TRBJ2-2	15	CASSWTGSGTGELFF
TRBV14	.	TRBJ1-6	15	CASSLLPSLGSPLHF
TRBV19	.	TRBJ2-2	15	CASRETGRGTGELFF
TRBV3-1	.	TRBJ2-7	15	CASSPSVGGIGEQYF
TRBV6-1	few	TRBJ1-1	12	CASSLPQFEAFF
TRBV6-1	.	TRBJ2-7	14	CASSPLSPLYEQYF
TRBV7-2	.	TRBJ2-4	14	CASSLGPAGNIQYF
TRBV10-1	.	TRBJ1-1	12	CAAAWVNTEAFF
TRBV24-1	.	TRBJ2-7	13	CATSLGGSYEQYF
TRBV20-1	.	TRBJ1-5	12	CSGTGGDQPQHF
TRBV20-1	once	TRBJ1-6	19	CSAKTRYIGSQRNNSPLHF
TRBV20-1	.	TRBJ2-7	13	CSARRDGSDEQYF
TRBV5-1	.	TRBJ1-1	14	CASSLVQGTTEAFF
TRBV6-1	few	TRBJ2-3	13	CASSVTGGYTQYF
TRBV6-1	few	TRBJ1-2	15	CASSIQGFSNYGYTF
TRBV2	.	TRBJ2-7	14	CASSEGGTGYEQYF
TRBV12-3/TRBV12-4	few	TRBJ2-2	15	CATLASGVGTGELFF
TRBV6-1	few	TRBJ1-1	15	CASSARQELNTEAFF
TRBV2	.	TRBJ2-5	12	CASSDLRGTQYF
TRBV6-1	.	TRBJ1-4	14	CASTYGQNREKLFF
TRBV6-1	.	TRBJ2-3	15	CASSQTGLGADTQYF
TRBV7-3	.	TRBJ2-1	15	CASRLTLARNNEQIF
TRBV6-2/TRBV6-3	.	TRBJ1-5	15	CASSFTGPWRNPHHF
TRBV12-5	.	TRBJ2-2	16	CASGSRTGGYTGELFF
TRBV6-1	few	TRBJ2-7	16	CASTHDSGRAFSEQYF
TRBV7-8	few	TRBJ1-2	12	CASSPRRAGYTF
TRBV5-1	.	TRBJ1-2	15	CASSLEWTGGNGYTF
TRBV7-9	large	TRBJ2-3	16	CASSLADQSSTDTQYF
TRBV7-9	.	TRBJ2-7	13	CASSLKLGYEQYF
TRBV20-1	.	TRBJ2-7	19	CSARADPRETSLSPYEQYF
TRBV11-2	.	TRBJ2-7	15	CASRFGTKGPYEQYF
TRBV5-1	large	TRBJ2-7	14	CASHRDRGIDEQYF
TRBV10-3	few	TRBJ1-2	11	CAISGLRVYTF
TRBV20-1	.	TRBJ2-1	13	CSATSGGRNEQFF
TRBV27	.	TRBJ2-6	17	CASSSATGRTGANVLTF